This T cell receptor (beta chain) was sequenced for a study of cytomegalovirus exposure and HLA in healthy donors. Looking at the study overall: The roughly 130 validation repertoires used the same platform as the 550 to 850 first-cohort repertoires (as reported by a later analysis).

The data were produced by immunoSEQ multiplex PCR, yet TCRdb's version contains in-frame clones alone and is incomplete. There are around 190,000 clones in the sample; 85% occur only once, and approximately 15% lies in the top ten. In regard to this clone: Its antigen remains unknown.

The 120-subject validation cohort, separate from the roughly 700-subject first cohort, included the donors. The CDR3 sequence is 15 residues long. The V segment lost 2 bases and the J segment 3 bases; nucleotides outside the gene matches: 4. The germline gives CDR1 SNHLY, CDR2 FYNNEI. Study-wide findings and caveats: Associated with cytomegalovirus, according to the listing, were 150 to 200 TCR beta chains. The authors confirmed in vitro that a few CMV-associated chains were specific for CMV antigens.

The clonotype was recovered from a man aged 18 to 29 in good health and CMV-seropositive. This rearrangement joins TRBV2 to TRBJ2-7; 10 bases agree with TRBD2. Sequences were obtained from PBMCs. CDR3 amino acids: CASSELAGDVYEQYF. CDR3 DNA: TGTGCCAGCAGTGAACTAGCGGGAGATGTCTACGAGCAGTACTTC.